This TCR beta chain derives from a study of blood T cell repertoires in COVID-19. Overall study: Samples taken during acute and convalescent COVID-19 were collected in the United States, Italy and Spain.

CDR3 length: 14 amino acids. Germline loops: CDR1 MNHEY, CDR2 SMNVEV (reference sequence). V gave up 1 base and J gave up 1 base, with 7 bases separating them. Some clones are missing from TCRdb's copy, which holds only in-frame ones; the method was immunoSEQ multiplex PCR. The repertoire consists of approximately 69,000 clones, with around 90% occurring once and the leading ten covering more than 25%. The sequence was obtained from a man aged 45-65 years with acute or convalescent COVID-19. The V and J genes are TRBV27 and TRBJ1-1; TRBD1 is a possible D gene (5 bases). Sample: peripheral blood. CDR3 sequence: CASSLWGPNTEAFF. In DNA, the CDR3 is TGTGCCAGCAGTTTATGGGGCCCGAACACTGAAGCTTTCTTT.